Shown below are 19 T cell receptor beta chains from a single sample sequenced in a study of vaccination effects on CD4 cells after COVID-19. Before any sequencing was done, the ViraFEST assay used viral peptide pools to expand antigen-specific CD4+ T cells. Culture lasted roughly eleven days before CD4+ T cell isolation. Participants received two doses of either the BNT162b2 or mRNA-1273 vaccine. Some clones are missing from TCRdb's copy, which holds only in-frame ones; the method was immunoSEQ multiplex PCR. The data show roughly 43,000 clones, around 80% seen once. Antigens of these TCRs are unknown. The source material was CD4+ T cells from PBMCs cultured with HCoV-OC43 spike peptides, sampled after COVID-19 vaccination. Subset meaning: HCoV-OC43 spike overlapping peptide pool stimulation. All receptors come from a human donor who received a COVID-19 vaccine.

This chain uses TRBV3-1 (or the pseudogene TRBV3-2) with TRBJ1-1; D is undetermined. The CDR3 totals 13 residues. The germline CDR1 and CDR2 sequences are LGHDT and YNNKEL (reference sequence). Trimming took off 6 bases at V and 1 base at J, with 9 bases between the two ends. The chain's CDR3 is CASRSTENTEAFF. The CDR3 DNA sequence: TGTGCCAGCAGATCAACAGAGAACACTGAAGCTTTCTTT.

The rearrangement joins TRBV15 to TRBJ1-1; tentative D call: TRBD1 (6 bases). Germline lookup yields CDR1 LNHNV and CDR2 YYDKDF (reference sequence). CDR3 size: 16 residues. V lost 3 bases to trimming and J lost 4 bases, with 18 bases between them. The CDR3 reads CATSSPARGKGTEAFF. CDR3 sequence (DNA): TGTGCCACCAGCAGTCCCGCGAGGGGGAAAGGCACTGAAGCTTTCTTT. The full variable domain, rest sourced from reference TRBV15 and TRBJ1-1, is DAMVIQNPRYQVTQFGKPVTLSCSQTLNHNVMYWYQQKSSQAPKLLFHYYDKDFNNEADTPDNFQSRRPNTSFCFLDIRSPGLGDTAMYLCATSSPARGKGTEAFFGQGTRLTVV.

The chain carries TRBV9 and TRBJ2-1; 9 bases are shared with TRBD1. CDR1 is SGDLS, CDR2 YYNGEE, per germline. This CDR3 has 15 residues. The V segment lost 0 bases and the J segment 5 bases; nucleotides outside the gene matches: 3. The CDR3 spells CASSVVGTGNNEQFF. In DNA, the CDR3 is TGTGCCAGCAGCGTAGTTGGGACAGGGAACAATGAGCAGTTCTTC.

This clone was counted only a few times. The chain carries TRBV2 and TRBJ2-1, with D maybe TRBD2 (6 bases). The CDR3 is 13 amino acids. CDR1 is SNHLY, CDR2 FYNNEI, per germline. Trimming stripped 2 bases from V and 9 bases from J, with 11 bases between. The CDR3 spells CASSEPLAIEQFF. As DNA, the CDR3 is TGTGCCAGCAGTGAACCGCTAGCGATTGAGCAGTTCTTC.

This CDR3 reads CASSYTTTNTGELFF. CDR3 nucleotide sequence: TGCGCCAGCAGCTATACCACCACGAACACCGGGGAGCTGTTTTTT. This chain connects TRBV5-1 to TRBJ2-2; D is uncertain. V lost 3 bases, J lost 0 bases, and 9 bases lay in between. The CDR3 totals 15 residues. The germline gives CDR1 SGHRS, CDR2 YFSETQ.

In its sample, this clone was seen a few times. The chain links TRBV25-1 to TRBJ2-7; 9 bases are shared with TRBD1. The CDR3 sequence is 15 residues long. CDR1 and CDR2 (germline): MGHDK, SYGVNS. The V segment lost 3 bases and the J segment 7 bases; nucleotides outside the gene matches: 10. The CDR3 DNA is TGTGCCAGCAGTGATCTACAGGGGGCGCCGGGGGAGCAGTACTTC. Protein sequence: CASSDLQGAPGEQYF.

This clone was counted once. The chain couples TRBV19 to TRBJ1-1; D is perhaps TRBD1 (6 bases). The CDR3 has 18 amino acids. V lost 5 bases and J lost 0, with 22 bases in between. Germline CDR1 is LNHDA and CDR2 is SQIVND (reference sequence). CDR3 in DNA: TGTGCCAGTAGTCCTAGACAGGAGACTACTACATTGAACACTGAAGCTTTCTTT. This sequence encodes CASSPRQETTTLNTEAFF.

The table lists this clone with a few counts. The rearrangement links TRBV27 to TRBJ2-7; D possibly matches TRBD1 or TRBD2 (5 bases each). This CDR3 is built from 13 residues. V lost 7 bases to trimming and J lost 6 bases, with 16 bases between them. CDR1 and CDR2 (germline): MNHEY, SMNVEV (reference sequence). The CDR3 sequence is CASKTGTPPEQYF. The CDR3 bases are TGTGCCAGCAAGACCGGGACCCCCCCCGAGCAGTACTTC.

The chain is built from TRBV7-9 and TRBJ2-7; D may match TRBD1 or TRBD2 (5 bases each). The CDR3 is made up of 18 amino acids. Germline V gives CDR1 SEHNR, CDR2 FQNEAQ (reference sequence). Trimming took 3 bases from V and 0 from J, leaving 21 bases between them. The CDR3 sequence: CASSLRQNPATSSYEQYF. CDR3 DNA sequence: TGTGCCAGCAGCTTGAGACAGAACCCCGCTACTAGCTCCTACGAGCAGTACTTC. The full variable domain, rest sourced from reference TRBV7-9 and TRBJ2-7, is DTGVSQNPRHKITKRGQNVTFRCDPISEHNRLYWYRQTLGQGPEFLTYFQNEAQLEKSRLLSDRFSAERPKGSFSTLEIQRTEQGDSAMYLCASSLRQNPATSSYEQYFGPGTRLTVT.

V is TRBV11-3 and J is TRBJ2-1; D call uncertain. Trimming left V 4 bases short and J 6 bases short, with 7 bases between. This CDR3 has 12 residues. Germline loops: CDR1 SGHNT, CDR2 YENEEA. The CDR3 protein is CASSYLTNEQFF. The CDR3 nucleotides are TGTGCCAGCAGCTACCTGACCAATGAGCAGTTCTTC.

The V and J genes are TRBV5-1 and TRBJ1-5; weak D call: TRBD1 (6 bases). Germline CDR1 and CDR2: SGHRS and YFSETQ. V lost 0 bases, J lost 7 bases, and 11 bases lay in between. CDR3 length: 14 amino acids. The CDR3 protein is CASSLEQGRQPQHF. CDR3 coding DNA: TGCGCCAGCAGCTTGGAACAGGGCAGGCAGCCCCAGCATTTT.

The gene calls are TRBV18 and TRBJ2-7, with 10 bases that match TRBD1. The CDR3 has 15 amino acids. From germline, CDR1 is KGHSH and CDR2 LQKENI. Losses at the gene ends were 3 bases for V and 3 bases for J; bases not matched to a gene: 5. The CDR3 reads CASSPGQGGVYEQYF. The DNA of the CDR3 is TGTGCCAGCTCACCCGGACAGGGGGGAGTCTACGAGCAGTACTTC.

This chain links TRBV7-9 with TRBJ1-6; no definite D call. V lost 0 bases, J lost 6 bases, and 12 bases lay in between. The germline V gene has CDR1 SEHNR and CDR2 FQNEAQ (reference sequence). The CDR3 totals 16 residues. The CDR3, as DNA: TGTGCCAGCAGCTTAGCGAACTTCTATTTTAATTCACCCCTCCACTTT. It encodes CASSLANFYFNSPLHF.

The table lists this clone with a few counts. The chain recombines TRBV4-1 with TRBJ2-5, with TRBD1 identical over 9 bases. The germline gives CDR1 MGHRA, CDR2 YSYEKL. This CDR3 is 16 amino acids long. V shed 5 bases, J shed 2 bases, and the junction held 9 bases outside the gene matches. CDR3: CASSSTSGTGQETQYF. The CDR3 nucleotides are TGCGCCAGCAGCTCGACCTCCGGGACAGGGCAAGAGACCCAGTACTTC.

The chain is built from TRBV3-1 (or the pseudogene TRBV3-2) and TRBJ2-5; D is perhaps TRBD2 (5 bases). CDR3 length equals 18 residues. Trimming took off 1 base at V and 4 bases at J, with 22 bases between the two ends. The germline gives CDR1 LGHDT, CDR2 YNNKEL (reference sequence). Here the CDR3 reads CASSQGGGVQRSGETQYF. CDR3 DNA sequence: TGTGCCAGCAGCCAAGGAGGAGGCGTTCAGCGGTCAGGAGAGACCCAGTACTTC.

This chain links TRBV7-9 with TRBJ2-2, with 8 bases identical to TRBD2. Trimming cost V 1 base and J 1 base; bases outside gene matches: 5. The CDR3 is 17 amino acids. Germline V gene sequence: CDR1 SEHNR, CDR2 FQNEAQ (reference sequence). The CDR3 protein is CASSLGPGLENTGELFF. CDR3 DNA: TGTGCCAGCAGCTTAGGTCCGGGACTAGAGAACACCGGGGAGCTGTTTTTT.

The gene calls are TRBV7-8 and TRBJ2-7, with D possibly matching TRBD2 (5 bases). Germline assignment: CDR1 SGHVS and CDR2 FQNEAQ. The CDR3 extends over 13 amino acids. With 5 bases removed from V and 6 bases from J, the gap between germline ends came to 14 bases. CDR3 in amino acids: CASSARLEGEQYF. Here the CDR3 DNA reads TGTGCCAGCAGCGCCCGCCTAGAGGGCGAGCAGTACTTC.

The gene calls are TRBV6-1 and TRBJ1-5; unclear D gene. Germline values: CDR1 MNHNS, CDR2 SASEGT. V was pared by 2 bases and J by 4 bases, with 9 bases between. This CDR3 spans 14 amino acids. CDR3 loop: CASSEHVQNQPQHF. The CDR3 coding sequence is TGTGCCAGCAGTGAACATGTCCAGAATCAGCCCCAGCATTTT.

J is TRBJ2-5 and V is TRBV24-1; no firm D call. CDR3 length: 12 residues. The V end was cut by 3 bases, the J end by 6 bases, with 7 bases between. Looked up from germline, CDR1 is KGHDR and CDR2 is SFDVKD. CDR3 region: CATSDPRQTQYF. The DNA of the CDR3 is TGTGCCACCAGTGATCCGAGACAGACCCAGTACTTC.